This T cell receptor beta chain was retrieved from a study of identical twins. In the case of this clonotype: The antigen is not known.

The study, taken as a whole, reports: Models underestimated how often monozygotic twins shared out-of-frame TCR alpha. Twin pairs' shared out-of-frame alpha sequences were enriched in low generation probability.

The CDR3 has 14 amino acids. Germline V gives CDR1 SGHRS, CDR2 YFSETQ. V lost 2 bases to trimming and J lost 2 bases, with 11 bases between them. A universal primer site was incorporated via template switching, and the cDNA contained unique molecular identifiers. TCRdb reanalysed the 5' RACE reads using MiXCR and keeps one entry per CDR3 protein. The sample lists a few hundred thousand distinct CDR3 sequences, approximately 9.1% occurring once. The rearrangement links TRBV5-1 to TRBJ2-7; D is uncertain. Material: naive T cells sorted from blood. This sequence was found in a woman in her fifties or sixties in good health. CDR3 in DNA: TGCGCCAGCAGCTTTTCGGCCGATCCCTACGAGCAGTACGTC. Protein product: CASSFSADPYEQYV.